The 5 T cell receptor beta chains presented below share a single source sample, sequenced in a study of T cell repertoires in cytomegalovirus infection. From the reads, TCRdb called clonotypes with MiXCR, one entry per CDR3 protein. The repertoire includes 300,000 to 400,000 distinct CDR3 sequences, roughly 25% of them detected once, and less than 15% sits in the top ten. No cognate antigen is known for these TCRs. The source material was cultured PBMCs, sampled from culture after CMV antigen stimulation. Receptors were obtained from a human donor in good health (CMV status not recorded). Some clones in this sample may be carry-over from other donors' samples.

The gene calls are TRBV20-1 and TRBJ1-4; TRBD1 is a possible D gene (6 bases). This CDR3 is 14 amino acids long. Germline CDR1 and CDR2: DFQATT and SNEGSKA (reference sequence). The V end lost 0 bases, the J end lost 7 bases, and 12 bases lay between the germline ends. CDR3 sequence reads: CSARDPGESEKLFF. The CDR3 DNA is TGCAGTGCTAGAGATCCAGGGGAGTCTGAAAAACTGTTTTTT.

Many counts were recorded for this clonotype. The CDR3 region is CATSALGDRGDNEQFF. CDR3 nucleotides: TGTGCCACCAGTGCCTTAGGGGACAGGGGAGACAATGAGCAGTTCTTC. The chain combines TRBV24-1 with TRBJ2-1, with 10 bases aligning to TRBD1. This CDR3 region has 16 residues. Trimming took 5 bases from V and 5 from J; bases not matched to a gene: 8. CDR1 and CDR2 from the germline V gene are KGHDR and SFDVKD.

The sample holds many counts of this clonotype. This rearrangement joins TRBV6-5 to TRBJ2-5; D is possibly TRBD1 (5 bases). The CDR3 loop spans 13 amino acids. Germline V gene data show CDR1 as MNHEY and CDR2 as SVGAGI. Trimming took 5 bases from V and 4 from J, leaving 11 bases between them. The CDR3 DNA reads TGTGCCAGCAGTAGGGGTAACACAGAGACCCAGTACTTC. This sequence encodes CASSRGNTETQYF.

This clonotype has just a few counts. The chain uses TRBV4-1 and TRBJ2-5; D is unclear. CDR3 length: 15 amino acids. Trimming shortened V by 0 bases and J by 0 bases, and 8 bases separated the two germline ends. The germline gives CDR1 MGHRA, CDR2 YSYEKL. CDR3 DNA sequence: TGCGCCAGCAGCCAAGAGCGCCATCACCAAGAGACCCAGTACTTC. Protein: CASSQERHHQETQYF.

This clonotype was recorded many times. The chain links TRBV12-3 or TRBV12-4 to TRBJ1-1; 8 bases align to TRBD1. The CDR3 extends over 12 amino acids. Germline trimming cut 6 bases from V and 8 bases from J; bases unmatched to any gene: 5. CDR3 nucleotides: TGTGCCAGCAGCATAACAGGGGGGGAAGCTTTCTTT. Translation gives CASSITGGEAFF.